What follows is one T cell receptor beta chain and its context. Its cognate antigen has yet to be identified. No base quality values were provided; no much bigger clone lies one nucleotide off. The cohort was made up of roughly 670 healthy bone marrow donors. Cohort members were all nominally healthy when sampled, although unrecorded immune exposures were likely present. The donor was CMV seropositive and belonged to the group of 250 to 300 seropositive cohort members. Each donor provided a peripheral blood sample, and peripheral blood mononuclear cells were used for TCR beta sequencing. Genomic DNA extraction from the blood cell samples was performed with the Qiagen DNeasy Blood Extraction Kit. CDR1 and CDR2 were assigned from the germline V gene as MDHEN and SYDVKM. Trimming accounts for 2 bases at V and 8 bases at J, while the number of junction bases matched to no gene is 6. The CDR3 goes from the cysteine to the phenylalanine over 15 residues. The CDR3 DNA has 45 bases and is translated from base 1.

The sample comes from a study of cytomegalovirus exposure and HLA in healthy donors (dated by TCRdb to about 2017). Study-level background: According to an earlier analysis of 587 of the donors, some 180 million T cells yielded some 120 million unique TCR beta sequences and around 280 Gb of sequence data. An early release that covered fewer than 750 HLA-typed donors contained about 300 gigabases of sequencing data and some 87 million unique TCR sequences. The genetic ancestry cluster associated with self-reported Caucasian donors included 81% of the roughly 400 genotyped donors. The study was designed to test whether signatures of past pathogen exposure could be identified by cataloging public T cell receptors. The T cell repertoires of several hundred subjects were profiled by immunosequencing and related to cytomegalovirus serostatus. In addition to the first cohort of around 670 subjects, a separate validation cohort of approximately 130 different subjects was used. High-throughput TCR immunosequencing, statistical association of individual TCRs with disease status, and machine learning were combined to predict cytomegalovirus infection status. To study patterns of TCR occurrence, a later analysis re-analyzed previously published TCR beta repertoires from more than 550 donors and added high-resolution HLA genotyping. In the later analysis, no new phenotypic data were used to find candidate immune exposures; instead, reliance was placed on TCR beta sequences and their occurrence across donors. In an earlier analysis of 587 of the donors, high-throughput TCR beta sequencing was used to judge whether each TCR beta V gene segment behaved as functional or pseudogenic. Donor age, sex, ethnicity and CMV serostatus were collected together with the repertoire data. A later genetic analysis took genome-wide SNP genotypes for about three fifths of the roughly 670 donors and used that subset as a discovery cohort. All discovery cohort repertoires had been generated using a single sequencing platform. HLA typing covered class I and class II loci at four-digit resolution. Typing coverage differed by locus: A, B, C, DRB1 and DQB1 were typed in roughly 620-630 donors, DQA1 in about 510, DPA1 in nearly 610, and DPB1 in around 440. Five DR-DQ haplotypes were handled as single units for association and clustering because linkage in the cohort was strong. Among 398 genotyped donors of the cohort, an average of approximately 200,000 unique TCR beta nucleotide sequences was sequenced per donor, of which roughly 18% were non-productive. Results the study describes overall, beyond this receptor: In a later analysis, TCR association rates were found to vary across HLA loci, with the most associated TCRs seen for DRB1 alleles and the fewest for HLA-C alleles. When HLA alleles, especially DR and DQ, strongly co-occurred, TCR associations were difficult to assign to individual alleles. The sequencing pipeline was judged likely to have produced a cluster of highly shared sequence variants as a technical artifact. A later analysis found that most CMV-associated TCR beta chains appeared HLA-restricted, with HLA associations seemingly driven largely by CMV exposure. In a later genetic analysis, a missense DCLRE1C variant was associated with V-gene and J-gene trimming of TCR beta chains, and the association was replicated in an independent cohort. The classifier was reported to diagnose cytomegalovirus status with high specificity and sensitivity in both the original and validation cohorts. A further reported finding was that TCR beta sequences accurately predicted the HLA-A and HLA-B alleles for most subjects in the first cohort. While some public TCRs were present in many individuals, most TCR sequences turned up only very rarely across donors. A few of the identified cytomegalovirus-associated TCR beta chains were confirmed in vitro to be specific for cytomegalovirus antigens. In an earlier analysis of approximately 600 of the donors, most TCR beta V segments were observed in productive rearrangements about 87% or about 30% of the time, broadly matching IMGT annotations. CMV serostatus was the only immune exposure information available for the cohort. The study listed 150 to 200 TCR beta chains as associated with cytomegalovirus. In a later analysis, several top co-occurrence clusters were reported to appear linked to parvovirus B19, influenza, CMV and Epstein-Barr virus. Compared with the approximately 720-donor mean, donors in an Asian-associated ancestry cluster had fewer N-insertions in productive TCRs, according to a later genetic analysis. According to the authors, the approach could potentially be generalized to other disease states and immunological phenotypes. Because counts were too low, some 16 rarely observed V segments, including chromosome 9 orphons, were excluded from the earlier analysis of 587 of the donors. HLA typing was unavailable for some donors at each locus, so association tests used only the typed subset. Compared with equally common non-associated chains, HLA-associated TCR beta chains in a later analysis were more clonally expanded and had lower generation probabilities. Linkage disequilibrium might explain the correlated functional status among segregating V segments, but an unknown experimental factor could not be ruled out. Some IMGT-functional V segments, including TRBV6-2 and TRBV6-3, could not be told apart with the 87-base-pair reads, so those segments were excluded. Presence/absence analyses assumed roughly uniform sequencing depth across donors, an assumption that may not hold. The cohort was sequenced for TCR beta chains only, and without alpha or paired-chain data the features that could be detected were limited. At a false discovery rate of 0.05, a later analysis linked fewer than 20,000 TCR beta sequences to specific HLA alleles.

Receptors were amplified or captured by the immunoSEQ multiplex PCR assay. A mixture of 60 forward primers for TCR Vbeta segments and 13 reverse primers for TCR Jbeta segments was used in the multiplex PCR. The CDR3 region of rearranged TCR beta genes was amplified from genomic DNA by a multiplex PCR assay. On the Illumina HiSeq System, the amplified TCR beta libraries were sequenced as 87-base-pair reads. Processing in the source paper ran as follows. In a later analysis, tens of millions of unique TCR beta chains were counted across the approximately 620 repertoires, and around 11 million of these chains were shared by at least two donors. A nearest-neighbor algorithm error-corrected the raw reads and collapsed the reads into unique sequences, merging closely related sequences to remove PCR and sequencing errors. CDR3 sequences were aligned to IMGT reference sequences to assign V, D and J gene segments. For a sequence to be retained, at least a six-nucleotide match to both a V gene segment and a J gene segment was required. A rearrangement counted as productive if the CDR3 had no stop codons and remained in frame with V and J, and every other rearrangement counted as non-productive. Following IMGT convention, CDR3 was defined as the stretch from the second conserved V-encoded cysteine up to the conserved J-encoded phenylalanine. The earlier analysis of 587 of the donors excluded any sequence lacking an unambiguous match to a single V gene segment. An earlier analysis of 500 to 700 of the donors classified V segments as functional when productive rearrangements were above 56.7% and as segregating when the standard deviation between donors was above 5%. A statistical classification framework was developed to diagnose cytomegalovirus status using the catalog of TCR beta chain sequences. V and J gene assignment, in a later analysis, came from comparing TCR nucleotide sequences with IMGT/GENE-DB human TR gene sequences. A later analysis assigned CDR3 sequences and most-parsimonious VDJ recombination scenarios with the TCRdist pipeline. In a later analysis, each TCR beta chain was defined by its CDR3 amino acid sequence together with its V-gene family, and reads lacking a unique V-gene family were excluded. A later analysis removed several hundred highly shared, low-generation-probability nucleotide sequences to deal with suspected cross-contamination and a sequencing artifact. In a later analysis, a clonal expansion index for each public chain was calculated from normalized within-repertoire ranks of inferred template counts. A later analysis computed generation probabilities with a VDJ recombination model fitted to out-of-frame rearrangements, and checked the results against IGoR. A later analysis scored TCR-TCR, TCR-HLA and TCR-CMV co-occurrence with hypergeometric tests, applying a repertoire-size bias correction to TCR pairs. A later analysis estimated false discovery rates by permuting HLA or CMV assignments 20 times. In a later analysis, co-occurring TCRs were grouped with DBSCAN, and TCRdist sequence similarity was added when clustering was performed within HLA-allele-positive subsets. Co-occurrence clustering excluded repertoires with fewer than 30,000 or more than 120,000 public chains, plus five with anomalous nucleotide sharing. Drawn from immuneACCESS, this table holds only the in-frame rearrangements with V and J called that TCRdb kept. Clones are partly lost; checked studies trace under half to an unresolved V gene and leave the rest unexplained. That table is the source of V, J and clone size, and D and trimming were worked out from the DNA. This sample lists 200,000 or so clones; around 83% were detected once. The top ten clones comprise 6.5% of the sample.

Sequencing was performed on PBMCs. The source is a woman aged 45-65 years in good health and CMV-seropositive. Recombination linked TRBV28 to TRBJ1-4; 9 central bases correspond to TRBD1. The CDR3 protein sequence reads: CASSLGGTGREKLFF. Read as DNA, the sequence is TGTGCCAGCAGTTTAGGGGGGACAGGGAGGGAAAAACTGTTTTTT.